These 26 T cell receptor beta chains were all obtained from the same sample, sequenced in a study of identical twins (TCRdb year 2016). The library came from 5' RACE. The instrument given in TCRdb is Illumina HiSeq 2000. TCRdb redid the processing of the public reads, applying fastp at Q25 and MiXCR, and retained in-frame beta chains. Identical CDR3 proteins give one entry, which carries the most common genes and DNA. This sample lists under 800,000 distinct CDR3 sequences; about 20% were detected once. The ten largest make up approximately 4.3% of the sample. These data are also associated with another study on T cells expressing NK-cell markers.

Specimen: PBMCs. All receptors derive from a woman under 30 in good health.

This CDR3 reads CATSDLSGRGYTF. The CDR3 DNA reads as TGTGCCACCAGTGATTTGTCCGGGAGGGGCTACACCTTC. V is TRBV24-1 and J is TRBJ1-2; D gene uncertain. V was trimmed by 0 bases and J by 8 bases, leaving 9 bases between them. The CDR3 has 13 amino acids. In germline, CDR1 is KGHDR, CDR2 SFDVKD.

This clonotype has a count of ten or more. The chain has TRBV29-1 and TRBJ1-5; 7 bases line up with TRBD1. J lost 6 bases, V lost 6 bases, and 8 bases had no gene match. CDR1 is SQVTM and CDR2 is ANQGSEA in the germline V gene. There are 13 residues in the CDR3. DNA of the CDR3: TGCAGCGTGGCCGACAGGGTAGGTCAGCCCCAGCATTTT. Protein sequence: CSVADRVGQPQHF.

This clonotype was seen a few times. V gene TRBV7-2 combines with J gene TRBJ2-5; 8 bases align to TRBD1. This CDR3 is built from 14 residues. Trimming removed 7 bases from V and 4 bases from J; junction bases left unmatched: 8. Per germline, CDR1 SGHTA and CDR2 FQGNSA. CDR3 in amino acids: CASTKRTGLETQYF. CDR3 DNA sequence: TGTGCCAGCACCAAACGGACAGGGTTAGAGACCCAGTACTTC. The full variable domain, in which reference TRBV7-2 and TRBJ2-5 provide the parts outside the CDR3, is GAGVSQSPSNKVTEKGKDVELRCDPISGHTALYWYRQSLGQGLEFLIYFQGNSAPDKSGLPSDRFSAERTGGSVSTLTIQRTQQEDSAVYLCASTKRTGLETQYFGPGTRLLVL.

The chain links TRBV6-2 or TRBV6-3 to TRBJ2-1; D remains ambiguous. Per the germline V gene, CDR1 is MNHEY and CDR2 is SVGEGT. The V end lost 9 bases, the J end lost 7 bases, and 31 bases lay between the germline ends. The CDR3 sequence is 18 residues long. In DNA form, the CDR3 reads TGTGCCAGTGCCCAGCCTGTTCGGTTTTGGGCCTCGTGGAATGAGCAGTTCTTC. This codes for CASAQPVRFWASWNEQFF.

This clonotype was detected many times. The CDR3 DNA sequence: TGCAGTGCTCCTACTACAGGGCCCTATGGCTACACCTTC. Protein product: CSAPTTGPYGYTF. This rearrangement joins TRBV20-1 to TRBJ1-2, with D tentatively TRBD1 (6 bases). The CDR3 consists of 13 residues. The germline gives CDR1 DFQATT, CDR2 SNEGSKA (reference sequence). Trimming left V 5 bases short and J 4 bases short, with 14 bases between.

This clonotype was counted only a few times. V is TRBV6-6 and J is TRBJ2-5, with D perhaps being TRBD1 or TRBD2 (5 bases each). V was trimmed by 7 bases and J by 5 bases, leaving 11 bases between them. The germline V gene has CDR1 MNHNY and CDR2 SVGAGI (reference sequence). The CDR3 is 12 amino acids. CDR3 loop: CASKREGETQYF. In nucleotides, the CDR3 is TGTGCCAGCAAGAGAGAGGGGGAGACCCAGTACTTC.

This clonotype was counted between two and nine times. The chain uses TRBV20-1 and TRBJ1-2; no clear D. V was trimmed by 3 bases and J by 4 bases, leaving 9 bases between them. This CDR3 is 12 amino acids long. Germline V gives CDR1 DFQATT, CDR2 SNEGSKA (reference sequence). The DNA for the CDR3 is TGCAGTGCTAGCGGGCAGTCCTATGGCTACACCTTC. This encodes CSASGQSYGYTF.

This clonotype was counted between two and nine times. This chain uses TRBV20-1 with TRBJ2-5; perhaps TRBD1 as D (6 bases). This CDR3 contains 17 residues. V lost 3 bases and J lost 5, with 25 bases in between. Looked up from germline, CDR1 is DFQATT and CDR2 is SNEGSKA (reference sequence). DNA of the CDR3: TGCAGTGCTAGTCTCGCGTCGCTAGGGGGAATCAGGGAGACCCAGTACTTC. Residues: CSASLASLGGIRETQYF.

This clonotype occurred a few times. The chain has TRBV5-4 and TRBJ2-3; a weak D match, TRBD2 (5 bases). The CDR3 runs to 18 residues. V lost 4 bases and J lost 4, with 25 bases in between. Germline V gene data show CDR1 as SGHNT and CDR2 as YYREEE (reference sequence). The CDR3 region is CASSLEVGRERRADTQYF. CDR3 coding DNA: TGTGCCAGCAGCCTGGAAGTAGGTCGGGAACGTCGCGCAGATACGCAGTATTTT.

This chain links TRBV6-1 with TRBJ1-1, with 7 nucleotides matching TRBD1. The CDR3 has 12 residues. The germline V gene has CDR1 MNHNS and CDR2 SASEGT. J gave up 3 bases and V 6 bases, and 1 base lay outside the gene matches. CDR3 sequence reads: CASRTGYTEAFF. The CDR3 DNA follows: TGTGCCAGCAGGACAGGGTACACTGAAGCTTTCTTT.

The chain links TRBV5-6 to TRBJ1-2, with D maybe TRBD1 (5 bases). The CDR3 is 11 residues long. CDR1 SGHDT and CDR2 YYEEEE come from the germline V gene. Trimming cost V 9 bases and J 6 bases, with 12 bases left between them. The CDR3 here is CATQAGDGYTF. The DNA for the CDR3 is TGTGCCACCCAGGCGGGGGATGGCTACACCTTC. The whole variable domain, filled in from reference TRBV5-6 and TRBJ1-2, reads DAGVTQSPTHLIKTRGQQVTLRCSPKSGHDTVSWYQQALGQGPQFIFQYYEEEERQRGNFPDRFSGHQFPNYSSELNVNALLLGDSALYLCATQAGDGYTFGSGTRLTVV.

The V gene is TRBV5-1, the J gene TRBJ1-2; D call uncertain. The germline gives CDR1 SGHRS, CDR2 YFSETQ. This CDR3 is built from 13 residues. V lost 1 base and J 5 bases, leaving 9 bases between the germline ends. The CDR3 DNA follows: TGCGCCAGCAGCTTGAGCAGTAGTTATGGCTACACCTTC. It is translated as CASSLSSSYGYTF.

This chain joins TRBV9 and TRBJ2-3, with 10 bases that match TRBD2. Germline CDR1 is SGDLS and CDR2 is YYNGEE. The CDR3 loop spans 15 amino acids. Trimming removed 5 bases from V and 6 bases from J; junction bases left unmatched: 9. Here the CDR3 DNA reads TGTGCCAGCAGTTTAGCGGGAGGCTGGGGGGATACGCAGTATTTT. Its protein is CASSLAGGWGDTQYF.

The chain carries TRBV20-1 and TRBJ1-1; no firm D call. V gave up 0 bases and J gave up 7 bases, with 9 bases separating them. Germline loops: CDR1 DFQATT, CDR2 SNEGSKA (reference sequence). This CDR3 comprises 12 residues. CDR3 in amino acids: CSAREGGFEAFF. CDR3 nucleotide sequence: TGCAGTGCTAGAGAGGGAGGGTTTGAAGCTTTCTTT.

The V call is TRBV21-1, the J call TRBJ2-7; the DNA was not compared with TRBD1, the D call given in the table. TRBV21-1 is labeled a pseudogene. The CDR3 is 15 residues long. CDR3 in DNA: TGTGCCAGCAGCATATATAGACCCCCCTCAGGCGAGCAGTACTTC. Its translation is CASSIYRPPSGEQYF.

This chain connects TRBV20-1 to TRBJ2-3, with D possibly TRBD1 on 8 matching bases. The CDR3 loop spans 14 amino acids. Germline CDR1 DFQATT, CDR2 SNEGSKA (reference sequence). Trimming left V 4 bases short and J 2 bases short, with 13 bases between. In DNA form, the CDR3 reads TGCAGTGCTACTACAGGGGGGGACACAGATACGCAGTATTTT. Its protein is CSATTGGDTDTQYF.

In its sample, this clonotype was seen a few times. The CDR3 bases are TGTGCCAGCAAAAGCTCCTACGAGCAGTACTTC. It codes for CASKSSYEQYF. The V gene is TRBV2, the J gene TRBJ2-7; D is undetermined. Germline lookup yields CDR1 SNHLY and CDR2 FYNNEI. The germline V and J ends were trimmed by 7 bases and 0 bases, with 4 bases remaining between them. CDR3 size: 11 residues.

This clonotype occurred a few times. V and J are TRBV20-1 and TRBJ2-1; 8 nucleotides agree with TRBD2. The CDR3 runs 15 residues. V trimming: 1 base; J trimming: 3 bases; junction bases outside the gene matches: 5. The germline gives CDR1 DFQATT, CDR2 SNEGSKA (reference sequence). The CDR3 here is CSARGTSPRYNEQFF. The CDR3 nucleotides are TGCAGTGCTAGAGGGACTAGCCCACGCTACAATGAGCAGTTCTTC.

This chain uses TRBV12-3 or TRBV12-4 with TRBJ2-7, with unresolved D. Trimming cost V 6 bases and J 5 bases, with 17 bases left between them. The CDR3 runs 14 residues. The CDR3 DNA sequence: TGTGCCAGCAGCCACAGTCCTTGGGCCCACGAGCAGTACTTC. Its translation is CASSHSPWAHEQYF.

This clonotype showed up just a few times. This chain links TRBV12-3 or TRBV12-4 with TRBJ2-1, with 14 bases matching TRBD2. This CDR3 region has 17 residues. V shed 8 bases, J shed 3 bases, and the junction held 9 bases outside the gene matches. Written as DNA, the CDR3 is TGTGCCAGCCTTGGACTAGCGGGAGGTAGTCGCTACAATGAGCAGTTCTTC. It is translated as CASLGLAGGSRYNEQFF.

This clonotype has a count of ten or more. A much more abundant neighbour one base away suggests this may be a read error. J is TRBJ1-1 and V is TRBV12-3 or TRBV12-4, with 7 bases matching TRBD1. This CDR3 has 13 residues. For the CDR3, the DNA is TGTGCCAGCAGCTTAGGACAGGACACTGAAGCTTTCTTT. It translates to CASSLGQDTEAFF.

This clonotype was found a few times. The chain carries TRBV6-1 and TRBJ2-2; TRBD2 matches 7 bases. With 5 bases clipped from V and 7 bases from J, the junction kept 7 bases outside the gene matches. Germline V CDR1 and CDR2: MNHNS, SASEGT. The CDR3 length is 14 residues. CDR3 loop: CASSTPPGGGELFF. CDR3 in DNA: TGTGCCAGCAGTACGCCCCCGGGAGGCGGGGAGCTGTTTTTT.

The rearrangement uses TRBV5-1 and TRBJ2-7; D gene ambiguous. The ends were cut back, 1 base at V and 2 bases at J, with 13 bases in the middle. This CDR3 contains 15 residues. CDR1 and CDR2 (germline): SGHRS, YFSETQ. Here the CDR3 reads CASSLMLGRAYEQYF. CDR3 coding DNA: TGCGCCAGCAGCTTGATGCTAGGAAGAGCCTACGAGCAGTACTTC.

The sample holds a few counts of this clonotype. The chain is built from TRBV29-1 and TRBJ1-2, with TRBD1 matching over 7 bases. Germline V gives CDR1 SQVTM, CDR2 ANQGSEA. Germline trimming cut 6 bases from V and 8 bases from J; bases unmatched to any gene: 12. The CDR3 covers 13 residues. The CDR3 protein is CSVKNGQDEGYTF. The CDR3 nucleotides are TGCAGCGTAAAAAATGGACAGGACGAAGGCTACACCTTC.

The chain links TRBV5-5 to TRBJ2-2; 7 bases fit TRBD2. Germline V gene sequence: CDR1 SGHKS, CDR2 YYEKEE (reference sequence). CDR3 length: 15 residues. V lost 2 bases and J lost 3; bases outside the gene matches: 4. The CDR3 DNA reads TGTGCCAGCAGCTTCCGAGCGGGATACACCGGGGAGCTGTTTTTT. Its translation: CASSFRAGYTGELFF.

This clonotype was recorded a few times. The V gene is TRBV7-2, the J gene TRBJ2-2; D unresolved. V lost 5 bases to trimming and J lost 0 bases, with 16 bases between them. There are 17 residues in the CDR3. The germline V gene has CDR1 SGHTA and CDR2 FQGNSA. The CDR3 loop reads CASSKTQTYSNTGELFF. The CDR3 nucleotides are TGTGCCAGCAGCAAAACGCAGACATACTCGAACACCGGGGAGCTGTTTTTT.